These 16 T cell receptor beta chains were sequenced from one sample in a study of T cell changes during pregnancy in multiple sclerosis. Repertoires were generated with immunoSEQ multiplex PCR, while TCRdb's copy carries only in-frame clones and drops some. The sample holds about 87,000 clones, 93% seen once. Sequences were derived from peripheral blood, sampled in the third trimester of pregnancy. The source is a female donor in good health, enrolled as a control in a pregnancy study.

The chain carries TRBV29-1 and TRBJ2-5, with TRBD2 identical over 8 bases. The germline CDR1 and CDR2 sequences are SQVTM and ANQGSEA. The CDR3 totals 13 residues. V lost 6 bases to trimming and J lost 7 bases; unmatched junction nucleotides: 10. CDR3 protein: CSVLDTLAGTQYF. CDR3 sequence (DNA): TGCAGCGTACTAGACACCCTAGCGGGGACCCAGTACTTC.

V and J are TRBV9 and TRBJ2-1; TRBD1 matches at 10 bases. With V trimmed by 1 base and J by 5 bases, 6 bases remained unmatched. Looked up from germline, CDR1 is SGDLS and CDR2 is YYNGEE. The CDR3 runs to 16 residues. CDR3 in DNA: TGTGCCAGCAGCGTAAGGCCCGGGACAGGGGACAATGAGCAGTTCTTC. It yields the protein CASSVRPGTGDNEQFF.

V usage is TRBV28 and J usage is TRBJ2-7; D may be TRBD1 (5 bases). CDR1 MDHEN and CDR2 SYDVKM come from the germline V gene. Between the trimmed V and J ends, which lost 1 base and 7 bases, there was a span of 14 bases. The CDR3 length is 14 residues. CDR3 sequence (DNA): TGTGCCAGCAGTTTATTACCAGGGATGGGAGAGCAGTACTTC. Protein product: CASSLLPGMGEQYF.

The J gene is TRBJ1-5, the V gene TRBV28, with D possibly matching TRBD1 (5 bases). The CDR3 consists of 15 residues. The V end lost 4 bases, the J end lost 2 bases, and 12 bases lay between the germline ends. Germline V CDR1 and CDR2: MDHEN, SYDVKM. CDR3 DNA sequence: TGTGCCAGCAGTTCAGGGTCGGGGGGCAATCAGCCCCAGCATTTT. Translating it yields CASSSGSGGNQPQHF.

The chain links TRBV28 to TRBJ1-2, with D perhaps matching TRBD1 (5 bases). Germline lookup yields CDR1 MDHEN and CDR2 SYDVKM. The CDR3 runs to 16 residues. The ends were cut back, 2 bases at V and 0 bases at J, with 13 bases in the middle. The CDR3 is CASSLRGAGPNYGYTF. The CDR3 nucleotides are TGTGCCAGCAGTTTAAGGGGCGCGGGGCCTAACTATGGCTACACCTTC.

This rearrangement joins TRBV7-2 to TRBJ1-2, with 10 bases matching TRBD1. The CDR3 covers 16 residues. Losses at the gene ends were 5 bases for V and 5 bases for J; bases not matched to a gene: 11. Germline V lookup: CDR1 SGHTA, CDR2 FQGNSA. The CDR3 DNA is TGTGCCAGCAGCACCGCTGGGACAGGGGCGTTATATGGCTACACCTTC. This codes for CASSTAGTGALYGYTF.

The rearrangement uses TRBV14 and TRBJ2-3; 9 bases agree with TRBD1. The CDR3 is 15 residues long. Germline lookup yields CDR1 SGHDN and CDR2 FVKESK. V lost 4 bases to trimming and J lost 3 bases; unmatched junction nucleotides: 5. CDR3 DNA sequence: TGTGCCAGCAGCCGGAACAGGGGGCGAACAGATACGCAGTATTTT. This sequence encodes CASSRNRGRTDTQYF.

The gene calls are TRBV20-1 and TRBJ2-1; D remains unclear. V lost 8 bases to trimming and J lost 3 bases, with 8 bases between them. The CDR3 spans 11 residues. The V gene's germline CDR1 is DFQATT and CDR2 SNEGSKA (reference sequence). CDR3 in DNA: TGCAGTCACACCGACTACAATGAGCAGTTCTTC. Amino acids: CSHTDYNEQFF.

The CDR3 here is CAWTGRRRPPGNTIYF. DNA for the CDR3: TGTGCCTGGACTGGGAGAAGACGGCCTCCTGGAAACACCATATATTTT. The rearrangement links TRBV30 to TRBJ1-3; D is unclear. This CDR3 comprises 16 residues. V gave up 4 bases and J gave up 2 bases, with 18 bases separating them. Germline loops: CDR1 GTSNPN, CDR2 SVGIG (reference sequence).

V usage is TRBV5-1 and J usage is TRBJ2-3, with a tentative D call TRBD2 (6 bases). This CDR3 region has 14 residues. V gave up 0 bases and J gave up 6 bases, with 11 bases separating them. Germline CDR1 and CDR2: SGHRS and YFSETQ. The CDR3 nucleotides are TGCGCCAGCAGCTTGGACGGGAGTCGGGATACGCAGTATTTT. Translation gives CASSLDGSRDTQYF. Full variable domain (rest looked up from reference TRBV5-1 and TRBJ2-3): KAGVTQTPRYLIKTRGQQVTLSCSPISGHRSVSWYQQTPGQGLQFLFEYFSETQRNKGNFPGRFSGRQFSNSRSEMNVSTLELGDSALYLCASSLDGSRDTQYFGPGTRLTVL.

J is TRBJ1-5 and V is TRBV4-2; D might be TRBD1 (5 bases). Trimming removed 2 bases from V and 5 bases from J, with 13 bases in between. Per the germline V gene, CDR1 is LGHNA and CDR2 is YNFKEQ. The length of the CDR3 is 15 residues. In DNA, the CDR3 is TGTGCCAGCAGCCAAAGAGCGGGGGTTGATCAGCCCCAGCATTTT. The encoded protein is CASSQRAGVDQPQHF.

CDR3 DNA: TGTGCCAGCAGCTTAGCAGGGGGCGTGTGGGATGAGCAGTTCTTC. Its translation: CASSLAGGVWDEQFF. The rearrangement links TRBV7-2 to TRBJ2-1; TRBD1 aligns across 7 bases. Germline CDR1 and CDR2: SGHTA and FQGNSA. The CDR3 spans 15 residues. Germline trimming cut 0 bases from V and 8 bases from J; bases unmatched to any gene: 7.

About this clone itself: Within the sample, other DNA sequences also encode this same CDR3. The V call is TRBV5-1, the J call TRBJ2-5; no definite D call. The germline gives CDR1 SGHRS, CDR2 YFSETQ. CDR3 length equals 11 residues. V lost 4 bases, J lost 2 bases, and 3 bases lay in between. CDR3: CASSLQETQYF. CDR3 DNA: TGCGCCAGCAGCCTACAAGAGACCCAGTACTTC.

The V gene is TRBV7-6, the J gene TRBJ2-3; 13 positions agree with TRBD2. With V trimmed by 4 bases and J by 0 bases, 1 base remained unmatched. Germline CDR1 is SGHVS and CDR2 is FNYEAQ. The CDR3 covers 16 residues. DNA for the CDR3: TGTGCCAGCAGCTCGGGACTAGCGGGAAGCACAGATACGCAGTATTTT. Residues: CASSSGLAGSTDTQYF.

This chain links TRBV13 with TRBJ1-1; 7 positions match TRBD1. Looked up from germline, CDR1 is PRHDT and CDR2 is FYEKMQ (reference sequence). J lost 2 bases, V lost 6 bases, and 9 bases had no gene match. CDR3 length: 15 residues. The CDR3 DNA follows: TGTGCCAGCAGTTCATCCGACAGGGTTAACACTGAAGCTTTCTTT. Its protein product is CASSSSDRVNTEAFF.

The chain employs TRBV27 and TRBJ2-2; 8 bases match TRBD1. Germline V lookup: CDR1 MNHEY, CDR2 SMNVEV (reference sequence). The junction had 4 bases not matched to a gene; V was cut back by 3 bases and J by 1 base. The CDR3 is 16 amino acids. CDR3 in amino acids: CASSFSGTGNTGELFF. For the CDR3, the DNA is TGTGCCAGCAGTTTCTCCGGGACAGGGAACACCGGGGAGCTGTTTTTT.